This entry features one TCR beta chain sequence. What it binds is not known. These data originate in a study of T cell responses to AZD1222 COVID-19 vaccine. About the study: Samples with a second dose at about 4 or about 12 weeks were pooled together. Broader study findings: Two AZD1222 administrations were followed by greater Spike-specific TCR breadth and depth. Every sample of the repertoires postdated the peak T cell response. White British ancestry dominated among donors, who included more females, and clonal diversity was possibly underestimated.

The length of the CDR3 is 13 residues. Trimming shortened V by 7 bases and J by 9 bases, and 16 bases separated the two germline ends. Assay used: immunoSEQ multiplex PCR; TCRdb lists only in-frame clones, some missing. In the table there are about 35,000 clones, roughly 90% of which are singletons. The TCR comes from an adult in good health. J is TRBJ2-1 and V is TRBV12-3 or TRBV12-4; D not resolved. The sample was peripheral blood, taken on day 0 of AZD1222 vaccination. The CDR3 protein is CASNDLFSTEQFF. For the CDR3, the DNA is TGTGCCAGCAATGATCTTTTCTCTACTGAGCAGTTCTTC.